This T cell receptor beta chain originates from a study of patients and donors after allogeneic stem cell transplantation. The CDR3 runs to 12 residues. Germline values: CDR1 ENHRY, CDR2 SYGVKD. The ends were cut back, 0 bases at V and 5 bases at J, with 4 bases in the middle. MiXCR, run by TCRdb on the RT-PCR reads, gives a single entry per CDR3 protein. The repertoire has about 960,000 distinct CDR3 sequences, about a sixth of them found once; the top ten carry around 6%. The sample holds a few counts of this clonotype. This TCR was recovered from a human donor who was either an allogeneic HSCT recipient or a stem cell or donor lymphocyte infusion donor (not recorded which). It is not recorded whose cells these are; they may come from a transplant donor. This chain joins TRBV10-3 and TRBJ1-1; D not resolved. The material sequenced was blood, either unsorted or a sorted T cell fraction (not recorded which). CDR3 loop: CAISESRTEAFF. For the CDR3, the DNA is TGTGCCATCAGTGAGTCGAGGACTGAAGCTTTCTTT.